Listed below are T cell receptor beta chains from one sample, sequenced in a study of shared clonotypes between healthy human individuals. Libraries were prepared by immunoSEQ multiplex PCR; TCRdb keeps only in-frame clonotypes and omits some of them. This table holds under 1,100,000 clones, around 78% found once. The sample comprised memory CD4+ T cells from PBMCs. The source of these receptors is a man younger than 35 in good health. Some clones in this sample may be carry-over from other donors' samples. Both conserved end residues are part of each CDR3. The D gene is left open where the match is weak. Some rows have no size entry. The others give once, few or many, or a class for an expanded clone.

v_gene,j_gene,abundance,d_gene,CDR3nt,CDR3aa
TRBV30,TRBJ2-7,-,-,TGCGCCTGGTCGCAGGACTGCTACGAGCAGTACTTC,CAWSQDCYEQYF
TRBV10-3,TRBJ2-1,-,-,TGTGCCATCAGTCGACAGCAGGCCTACAATGAGCAGTTCTTC,CAISRQQAYNEQFF
TRBV7-2,TRBJ2-2,-,-,TGTGCCAGCAGCTCGACAGTTCCCGGGGAGCTGTTTTTT,CASSSTVPGELFF
TRBV6-5,TRBJ2-7,-,TRBD2,TGTGCCAGCAGCTTTCGGGAGGCCCTCTCCTACGAGCAGTACTTC,CASSFREALSYEQYF
TRBV30,TRBJ1-2,few,TRBD1,TGTGCCTGGAACGGACAGGAGAACTATGGCTACACCTTC,CAWNGQENYGYTF
TRBV15,TRBJ1-1,-,-,TGTGCCACCAGCGAAGGGGCAATTAATGAAGCTTTCTTT,CATSEGAINEAFF
TRBV5-4,TRBJ1-2,-,TRBD1,TGTGCCAGCAGCTGGGGGACAGGGGATTATTATGGCTACACCTTC,CASSWGTGDYYGYTF
TRBV7-9,TRBJ2-7,-,TRBD1,TGTGCCAGCAGCCCACCATACAGGGGCTCCTACGAGCAGTACTTC,CASSPPYRGSYEQYF
TRBV27,TRBJ2-2,many,-,TGTGCCAGCAGTTCCCCCACTAGAACCGGGGAGCTGTTTTTT,CASSSPTRTGELFF
TRBV15,TRBJ1-5,once,-,TGTGCCACCAGCAGAGATCCGTGGGTGAGCAATCAGCCCCAGCATTTT,CATSRDPWVSNQPQHF
TRBV4-2,TRBJ1-5,-,TRBD1,TGTGCCAGCAGCCAAGATCGGCCAGGGGGCGGTCAGCCCCAGCATTTT,CASSQDRPGGGQPQHF
TRBV5-1,TRBJ1-3,-,-,TGCGCCAGCAGCTTGTGGGGCAATACTGGAAACACCATATATTTT,CASSLWGNTGNTIYF
TRBV7-3,TRBJ2-6,-,-,TGTGCCAGCAGCTTAGTCGGCTCTGGGGCCAACGTCCTGACTTTC,CASSLVGSGANVLTF
TRBV6-6,TRBJ1-1,-,TRBD1,TGTGCCAGCAGTCCTCAGGGGGCCTCTGAAGCTTTCTTT,CASSPQGASEAFF
TRBV6-5,TRBJ2-1,-,-,TGTGCCAGCAGACCTACAGGGTTAAATGAGCAGTTCTTC,CASRPTGLNEQFF
TRBV6-6,TRBJ1-3,few,-,TGTGCCAGCACTAGAGGACTTTCCTCTGGAAACACCATATATTTT,CASTRGLSSGNTIYF
TRBV10-1,TRBJ2-7,-,TRBD2,TGCGCCAGCAGTCATAGCGGGAGGTTGGACGAGCAGTACTTC,CASSHSGRLDEQYF
TRBV7-9,TRBJ2-5,-,-,TGTGCCAGCAGCCCAGGGGCCGGAGCTCTGTCGGAGACCCAGTACTTC,CASSPGAGALSETQYF
TRBV11-2,TRBJ2-7,-,-,TGTGCCAGCAGTTCTACAGGGTCTCGGGGCGAGCAGTACTTC,CASSSTGSRGEQYF
TRBV7-3,TRBJ2-2,few,TRBD1,TGTGCCAGCAGCCTACGACCCGATTCTTACAGGGGAGACGGGGAGCTGTTTTTT,CASSLRPDSYRGDGELFF
TRBV29-1,TRBJ1-4,-,-,TGCAGCGTTGGCCATGGTGAAAAACTGTTTTTT,CSVGHGEKLFF
TRBV19,TRBJ1-5,few,-,TGTGCCAGTAGAAGGGTGGGTGAGCCCCAGCATTTT,CASRRVGEPQHF
TRBV5-1,TRBJ2-7,-,TRBD1,TGCGCCAGCAGCACCACTCACAGGGGCGAGCAGTACTTC,CASSTTHRGEQYF
TRBV6-5,TRBJ2-3,-,-,TGTGCCAGCAGTTACGGGCGTAAGGGGACGCAGTATTTT,CASSYGRKGTQYF
TRBV27,TRBJ1-2,-,TRBD1,TGTGCCAGCAGCCCGGGGGGACAGTCTCTTGGCTACACCTTC,CASSPGGQSLGYTF
TRBV4-2,TRBJ1-2,-,-,TGTGCCAGCAGCCAAGAGCCCGGGGGGCAAGTCTATGGCTACACCTTC,CASSQEPGGQVYGYTF
TRBV5-4,TRBJ2-5,few,-,TGTGCCAGCAGCCCCGAGAGGAGGGGGAAAGAGACCCAGTACTTC,CASSPERRGKETQYF
TRBV18,TRBJ2-7,few,TRBD1,TGTGCCAGCTCACCCGGACCCGGGACAGGCGCCTACGAGCAGTACTTC,CASSPGPGTGAYEQYF
TRBV11-1,TRBJ2-7,-,-,TGTGCCAGCAGCTTAGGGGGTGGCGACAACCAGTACTTC,CASSLGGGDNQYF
TRBV18,TRBJ2-1,-,-,TGTGCCACTATGGAGCTACCCTACAATGAGCAGTTCTTC,CATMELPYNEQFF
TRBV21-1,TRBJ1-1,many,-,TGTGCCAGCAGCAAAGAGGGCGCGCTAGGGTCTTTCGAAGCTTTCTTT,CASSKEGALGSFEAFF
TRBV5-1,TRBJ1-1,-,-,TGCGCCAGCAGCTTGGGGGCGGGGGCGCAAGGTGAAGCTTTCTTT,CASSLGAGAQGEAFF
TRBV5-1,TRBJ1-2,once,-,TGCGCCAGCAGCCTCGTTGGGGGCCGAAACTATGGCTACACCTTC,CASSLVGGRNYGYTF
TRBV19,TRBJ2-1,-,-,TGTGCCAGTAGTATAGGGCCCATGGGGGCAGGGTACAATGAGCAGTTCTTC,CASSIGPMGAGYNEQFF
TRBV19,TRBJ2-5,-,-,TGTGCCAGTAGTATAAGACAGGACCAAGAGACCCAGTACTTC,CASSIRQDQETQYF
TRBV18,TRBJ2-2,-,TRBD2,TGTGCCAGCTCACCACGACTAGCGGGAGAGGTCGACACCGGGGAGCTGTTTTTT,CASSPRLAGEVDTGELFF
TRBV10-2,TRBJ1-1,-,TRBD1,TGCGCCAGCAGAAGTACAGGGGGCCTCACTGAAGCTTTCTTT,CASRSTGGLTEAFF
TRBV18,TRBJ2-5,-,-,TGTGCCAGCTCATCTTGGTACCAAGAGACCCAGTACTTC,CASSSWYQETQYF
TRBV10-2,TRBJ2-7,-,TRBD2,TGCGCCAGCACTACTAGCGGGAGGGCCGGCGAGCAGTACTTC,CASTTSGRAGEQYF
TRBV5-5,TRBJ2-6,-,-,TGTGCCAGCAGCTTGGCGGGGTCCTCTGGGGCCAACGTCCTGACTTTC,CASSLAGSSGANVLTF
TRBV18,TRBJ1-1,-,-,TGTGCCAGCTCACCAGTCGAGGGCACTGAAGCTTTCTTT,CASSPVEGTEAFF
TRBV29-1,TRBJ2-2,once,TRBD1,TGCAGCGTTAGGACAGGGGCGAACACCGGGGAGCTGTTTTTT,CSVRTGANTGELFF
TRBV4-1,TRBJ1-4,-,-,TGCGCCAGCAGCCAAGATGGGGGTACCGCGGAAAAACTGTTTTTT,CASSQDGGTAEKLFF
TRBV6-1,TRBJ1-1,-,-,TGTGCCAGCAGTGAATGGCAGGGCAACACTGAAGCTTTCTTT,CASSEWQGNTEAFF
TRBV9,TRBJ1-3,-,TRBD1,TGTGCCAGCAGCGATATACAGGGGGCGGCTGGAAACACCATATATTTT,CASSDIQGAAGNTIYF
TRBV10-3,TRBJ2-2,-,TRBD2,TGTGCCACCCGCCTAGCGGAGGGCACCGGGGAGCTGTTTTTT,CATRLAEGTGELFF
TRBV11-3,TRBJ2-1,-,TRBD1,TGTGCCAGCAGCACCGGACAGGGGGCGTACAATGAGCAGTTCTTC,CASSTGQGAYNEQFF
TRBV6-5,TRBJ1-2,few,TRBD1,TGTGCCAGCAGTTCCACCGGGACAGGCCCTAGTGGCTACACCTTC,CASSSTGTGPSGYTF
TRBV28,TRBJ1-3,-,-,TGTGCCAGCAGCGTAGGGACGGCTGGAAACACCATATATTTT,CASSVGTAGNTIYF
TRBV4-1,TRBJ2-1,few,-,TGCGCCAGCAGCCAGGGAACTAGACGATCCTACAATGAGCAGTTCTTC,CASSQGTRRSYNEQFF
TRBV5-4,TRBJ2-1,few,TRBD1,TGTGCCAGCAGCGGACAGGTTACCAATGAGCAGTTCTTC,CASSGQVTNEQFF